A selection of T cell receptor beta chains follows, all from one sample in a study of blood T cell repertoires in COVID-19. Libraries were prepared by immunoSEQ multiplex PCR; TCRdb keeps only in-frame clonotypes and omits some of them. The sample includes some 180,000 clones, approximately 85% of them seen just once. Material for sequencing was PBMCs or T cells enriched from blood (not recorded which). The receptors shown here come from a man between 35 and 55 years old who had recovered from COVID-19. Each CDR3 is given with its conserved first and last residue. Fields, in order: V gene, clone size, D gene, J gene, CDR3 protein, CDR3 DNA. A D gene is named only where the DNA matches it firmly. Clone size appears in some rows only: once, few, many, or a class for an expanded clone.

v_gene: TRBV3-1/TRBV3-2
abundance: .
d_gene: .
j_gene: TRBJ1-1
CDR3aa: CASSQVGGRTEAFF
CDR3nt: TGTGCCAGCAGCCAAGTGGGGGGGAGGACTGAAGCTTTCTTT

v_gene: TRBV28
abundance: .
d_gene: .
j_gene: TRBJ1-1
CDR3aa: CASSSPRGLDTEAFF
CDR3nt: TGTGCCAGCAGTTCCCCCCGGGGACTGGACACTGAAGCTTTCTTT

v_gene: TRBV2
abundance: once
d_gene: TRBD1
j_gene: TRBJ2-5
CDR3aa: CASSVTQGEETQYF
CDR3nt: TGTGCCAGCAGTGTAACCCAGGGGGAAGAGACCCAGTACTTC

v_gene: TRBV30
abundance: .
d_gene: .
j_gene: TRBJ1-5
CDR3aa: CAWSAGHTQPQHF
CDR3nt: TGTGCCTGGAGCGCCGGACATACTCAGCCCCAGCATTTT

v_gene: TRBV7-9
abundance: .
d_gene: TRBD1
j_gene: TRBJ2-2
CDR3aa: CASSATGTGNTGELFF
CDR3nt: TGTGCCAGCAGCGCGACCGGGACAGGGAACACCGGGGAGCTGTTTTTT

v_gene: TRBV5-4
abundance: .
d_gene: TRBD1
j_gene: TRBJ1-1
CDR3aa: CASRNPMGDRNTEAFF
CDR3nt: TGTGCCAGCCGAAACCCGATGGGGGACAGGAACACTGAAGCTTTCTTT

v_gene: TRBV4-2
abundance: .
d_gene: .
j_gene: TRBJ1-1
CDR3aa: CASSPRAGVNTEAFF
CDR3nt: TGTGCCAGCAGCCCGCGGGCAGGAGTGAACACTGAAGCTTTCTTT

v_gene: TRBV28
abundance: .
d_gene: TRBD1
j_gene: TRBJ1-6
CDR3aa: CASSFGTGHYSPLHF
CDR3nt: TGTGCCAGCAGTTTCGGGACAGGACACTATTCACCCCTCCACTTT

v_gene: TRBV7-8
abundance: .
d_gene: .
j_gene: TRBJ1-5
CDR3aa: CASSRGALRSNQPQHF
CDR3nt: TGTGCCAGCAGCCGAGGGGCATTACGGAGCAATCAGCCCCAGCATTTT

v_gene: TRBV10-3
abundance: .
d_gene: TRBD2
j_gene: TRBJ2-3
CDR3aa: CAISPGTSGPSTDTQYF
CDR3nt: TGTGCCATCAGTCCCGGGACTAGCGGGCCTAGCACAGATACGCAGTATTTT

v_gene: TRBV6-6
abundance: .
d_gene: .
j_gene: TRBJ1-1
CDR3aa: CASSGDMNTEAFF
CDR3nt: TGTGCCAGCTCGGGGGATATGAACACTGAAGCTTTCTTT

v_gene: TRBV28
abundance: once
d_gene: TRBD2
j_gene: TRBJ2-2
CDR3aa: CASSLVRGGEDTGELFF
CDR3nt: TGTGCCAGCAGTTTGGTCCGTGGGGGGGAGGACACCGGGGAGCTGTTTTTT

v_gene: TRBV5-1
abundance: .
d_gene: .
j_gene: TRBJ2-6
CDR3aa: CASSLWSQGRNSGANVLTF
CDR3nt: TGCGCCAGCAGCTTGTGGTCACAGGGACGAAACTCTGGGGCCAACGTCCTGACTTTC

v_gene: TRBV5-1
abundance: .
d_gene: TRBD2
j_gene: TRBJ2-1
CDR3aa: CASSLVAGGPSKYEQFF
CDR3nt: TGCGCCAGCAGCTTAGTGGCGGGAGGGCCCTCCAAGTACGAGCAGTTCTTC

v_gene: TRBV19
abundance: .
d_gene: .
j_gene: TRBJ1-2
CDR3aa: CASSIAGFNYGYTF
CDR3nt: TGTGCCAGTAGTATAGCGGGGTTCAACTATGGCTACACCTTC

v_gene: TRBV5-4
abundance: .
d_gene: .
j_gene: TRBJ1-1
CDR3aa: CASSLVQGRGQRMNTEAFF
CDR3nt: TGTGCCAGCAGCTTGGTACAGGGAAGGGGACAAAGAATGAACACTGAAGCTTTCTTT

v_gene: TRBV3-1/TRBV3-2
abundance: few
d_gene: .
j_gene: TRBJ1-1
CDR3aa: CASSQVQANTEAFF
CDR3nt: TGTGCCAGCAGCCAAGTCCAAGCGAACACTGAAGCTTTCTTT